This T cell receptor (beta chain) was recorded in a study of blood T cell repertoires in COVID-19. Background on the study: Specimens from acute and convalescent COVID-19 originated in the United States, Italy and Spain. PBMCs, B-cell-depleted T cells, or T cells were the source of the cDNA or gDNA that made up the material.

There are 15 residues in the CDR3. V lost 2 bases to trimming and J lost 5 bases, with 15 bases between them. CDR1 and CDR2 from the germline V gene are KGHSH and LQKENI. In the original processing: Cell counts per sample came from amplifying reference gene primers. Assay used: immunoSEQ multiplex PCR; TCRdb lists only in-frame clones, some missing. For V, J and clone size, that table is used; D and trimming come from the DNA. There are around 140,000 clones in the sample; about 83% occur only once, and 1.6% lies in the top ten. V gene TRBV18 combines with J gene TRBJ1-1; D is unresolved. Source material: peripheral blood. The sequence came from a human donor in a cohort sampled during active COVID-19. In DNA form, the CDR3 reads TGTGCCAGCTCACCAACTCCTAGGATAGGTACTGAAGCTTTCTTT. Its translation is CASSPTPRIGTEAFF.